A selection of T cell receptor beta chains follows, all from one sample in a study of T cells in Graves' hyperthyroidism and ophthalmopathy. MiXCR, applied by TCRdb to the multiplex PCR reads, yields one record per CDR3 protein. The repertoire holds hundreds of thousands of distinct CDR3 sequences, with around 13% as singletons. Sequencing input: blood. These receptors came from a woman under 40 with Graves' hyperthyroidism. The conserved cysteine and the conserved F or W are not part of the CDR3 here. The order of the fields is CDR3 length, J gene, V gene, CDR3 protein.

14 | TRBJ2-1 | TRBV27 | ASSLWGTSDNNEQF
13 | TRBJ2-1 | TRBV3-1 | ASSLGLADHNEQF
13 | TRBJ2-5 | TRBV11-2 | ASSLTSGDWETQY
10 | TRBJ1-1 | TRBV30 | ACNREGFEAF
10 | TRBJ1-1 | TRBV4-1 | ASKGGSGEAF
14 | TRBJ2-1 | TRBV2 | ASSERGLAGVNEQF
16 | TRBJ2-3 | TRBV4-2 | ASSQVGGQASTTDTQY
12 | TRBJ2-5 | TRBV6-2/TRBV6-3 | ASSYYLSGETQY
12 | TRBJ2-7 | TRBV7-2 | ASSLKSGGPGQY
14 | TRBJ1-2 | TRBV27 | ASSMGGTGILYGYT
16 | TRBJ2-1 | TRBV19 | ASSSDNRQGSSYNEQF
12 | TRBJ1-2 | TRBV18 | ASSAGGGNYGYT
12 | TRBJ2-3 | TRBV6-2/TRBV6-3 | ASTQLGPETTQY
14 | TRBJ1-3 | TRBV3-1 | ASSLLHVLSGNTIY
11 | TRBJ1-1 | TRBV12-3/TRBV12-4 | ASSLEQARRAF
13 | TRBJ2-7 | TRBV5-6 | ASSQQILGVYEQY
12 | TRBJ2-1 | TRBV2 | ASSGTLSSNEQF
14 | TRBJ2-1 | TRBV3-1 | ASSQQADYRYNEQF
13 | TRBJ2-3 | TRBV7-9 | ASSLGPASTDTQY
13 | TRBJ2-1 | TRBV20-1 | SARRVQTAYNEQF
11 | TRBJ2-7 | TRBV18 | ASSGGDSYEQY
10 | TRBJ2-7 | TRBV29-1 | SANTGADEQY
17 | TRBJ2-1 | TRBV20-1 | SGIPVGLAPDQLYNEQF
13 | TRBJ2-7 | TRBV5-1 | ASSLGSDVSYGQY
12 | TRBJ2-2 | TRBV12-3/TRBV12-4 | ASRPTSWVGELF
13 | TRBJ1-5 | TRBV12-3/TRBV12-4 | ASSPPGYGNQPQH
11 | TRBJ2-7 | TRBV7-6 | ASSRTPGYEQY
9 | TRBJ2-1 | TRBV3-1 | ASGTNNEQF
14 | TRBJ2-1 | TRBV5-8 | ASSDTGTSFYNEQF
14 | TRBJ2-3 | TRBV6-1 | ASSALAGGWGNTQY
13 | TRBJ2-3 | TRBV28 | ASRGAGSYTDTQY
13 | TRBJ2-1 | TRBV20-1 | SAPLLRRRNNEQF
10 | TRBJ2-5 | TRBV29-1 | SVAGQGPTQY
12 | TRBJ2-3 | TRBV3-1 | ASSQVRRSDTQY
14 | TRBJ2-5 | TRBV19 | ATSAYSLGREETQY
8 | TRBJ1-5 | TRBV6-1 | ASGLQPQH
14 | TRBJ1-5 | TRBV12-3/TRBV12-4 | ASSLGDLGVSQPQH
14 | TRBJ2-3 | TRBV4-2 | ASSPKRGVDTDTQY
10 | TRBJ1-3 | TRBV12-3/TRBV12-4 | ASSSLANTIY
14 | TRBJ2-2 | TRBV27 | ASSLQTSGRPGELF
14 | TRBJ2-1 | TRBV9 | ASSGTWTSSLNEQF